These T cell receptor beta chains were read from a single sample in a study of blood T cell repertoires in COVID-19. Assay used: immunoSEQ multiplex PCR; TCRdb lists only in-frame clones, some missing. The sample has more than 100,000 clones, 87% seen once; the top ten hold 25% to 35%. Sequencing used peripheral blood. The receptor set was obtained from a woman in her 70s with acute or convalescent COVID-19. Each CDR3 is given with its conserved first and last residue. Each record gives: CDR3 protein, CDR3 DNA, V gene, J gene, D gene, clone size. A D gene is named only where the DNA matches it firmly. Size values are once, few and many counts, or a class for expanded clones, and some rows have none.

CSVGQLDEKLFF	TGCAGCGTGGGACAGTTGGATGAAAAACTGTTTTTT	TRBV29-1	TRBJ1-4	TRBD1	.
CASSPDSINQPQHF	TGTGCCAGCAGTCCTGACTCAATCAATCAGCCCCAGCATTTT	TRBV28	TRBJ1-5	.	.
CASSRSQGAEEAFF	TGTGCCAGCAGCCGCTCACAGGGGGCGGAAGAAGCTTTCTTT	TRBV11-3	TRBJ1-1	TRBD1	.
CASSYSGTANEKLFF	TGTGCCAGCAGTTACTCCGGGACAGCTAATGAAAAACTGTTTTTT	TRBV6-5	TRBJ1-4	TRBD1	.
CATLMGRTEAFF	TGTGCCACCCTTATGGGGCGGACTGAAGCTTTCTTT	TRBV12-3/TRBV12-4	TRBJ1-1	.	.
CASTLAATGGYGYTF	TGTGCCAGCACCCTAGCCGCAACAGGGGGCTATGGCTACACCTTC	TRBV28	TRBJ1-2	TRBD1	.
CASSERENQPQHF	TGTGCCAGCAGTGAAAGGGAGAATCAGCCCCAGCATTTT	TRBV6-1	TRBJ1-5	.	.
CATSDPLGLAGEKETQYF	TGTGCCACCAGTGACCCACTCGGACTAGCGGGGGAAAAAGAGACCCAGTACTTC	TRBV24-1	TRBJ2-5	TRBD2	.
CASRGTFSEAFF	TGTGCCAGCAGGGGGACATTTTCTGAAGCTTTCTTT	TRBV2	TRBJ1-1	.	.
CASSLGGPAEGNTIYF	TGTGCCAGCAGCTTAGGGGGCCCCGCCGAGGGAAACACCATATATTTT	TRBV5-4	TRBJ1-3	TRBD1	.
CASRARGLSTEAFF	TGTGCCAGCAGAGCCAGGGGGCTCAGCACTGAAGCTTTCTTT	TRBV6-5	TRBJ1-1	TRBD1	.
CASSQGQGVYNEQFF	TGTGCCAGCTCCCAAGGACAGGGAGTCTACAATGAGCAGTTCTTC	TRBV18	TRBJ2-1	TRBD1	.
CASSRTSHEQFF	TGTGCCAGCAGCCGGACATCCCATGAGCAGTTCTTC	TRBV11-3	TRBJ2-1	.	.
CASSVVSGGVTGELFF	TGTGCCAGCAGCGTAGTTTCCGGGGGTGTTACCGGGGAGCTGTTTTTT	TRBV9	TRBJ2-2	.	.
CASSFVGRDYGYTF	TGTGCCAGCAGCTTTGTTGGGAGGGACTATGGCTACACCTTC	TRBV7-2	TRBJ1-2	.	once
CASSQNRVFGELFF	TGTGCCAGCAGCCAGAACAGGGTCTTCGGGGAGCTGTTTTTT	TRBV7-9	TRBJ2-2	.	.
CAISEQGAGTGELFF	TGTGCCATCAGTGAGCAGGGGGCTGGCACCGGGGAGCTGTTTTTT	TRBV10-3	TRBJ2-2	TRBD1	.
CASSEASGGGTDTQYF	TGTGCCAGCAGTGAAGCTAGCGGGGGGGGCACAGATACGCAGTATTTT	TRBV6-1	TRBJ2-3	TRBD2	.
CASSLGGGETQYF	TGTGCCAGCAGCCTAGGGGGCGGGGAGACCCAGTACTTC	TRBV12-3/TRBV12-4	TRBJ2-5	TRBD1	.
CASSGINQPQHF	TGTGCCAGCAGCGGGATCAATCAGCCCCAGCATTTT	TRBV28	TRBJ1-5	.	.
CASSPSGDSYNEQFF	TGTGCCAGCAGCCCGAGCGGGGACTCCTACAATGAGCAGTTCTTC	TRBV7-3	TRBJ2-1	TRBD2	.
CASSLEGQPHF	TGCGCCAGCAGCTTGGAGGGACAACCTCACTTC	TRBV5-1	TRBJ1-2	.	.
CAWRVSGNTIYF	TGTGCCTGGAGAGTCAGTGGAAACACCATATATTTT	TRBV30	TRBJ1-3	.	few
CASSSAGLAGDGLGDTQYF	TGTGCCAGCAGTTCCGCGGGACTAGCGGGGGACGGATTGGGAGATACGCAGTATTTT	TRBV28	TRBJ2-3	TRBD2	.
CASSTGQGAGQPQHF	TGTGCCAGCAGCACGGGCCAGGGGGCTGGCCAGCCCCAGCATTTT	TRBV6-5	TRBJ1-5	TRBD1	.
CASSAGGTGNTGANVLTF	TGTGCCAGCAGCGCCGGAGGGACAGGGAACACTGGGGCCAACGTCCTGACTTTC	TRBV5-4	TRBJ2-6	TRBD1	.
CASSLGQGSTEAFF	TGTGCCAGCAGCTTGGGTCAGGGGAGCACTGAAGCTTTCTTT	TRBV5-6	TRBJ1-1	.	.
CAWSVSSNQPQHF	TGTGCCTGGAGTGTGTCGTCCAATCAGCCCCAGCATTTT	TRBV30	TRBJ1-5	.	.
CASGLVPTRSYGYTF	TGTGCTAGTGGTTTGGTACCAACGAGGAGCTATGGCTACACCTTC	TRBV12-5	TRBJ1-2	.	.
CASSLGATHQETQYF	TGCGCCAGCAGCTTGGGCGCTACCCACCAAGAGACCCAGTACTTC	TRBV5-1	TRBJ2-5	.	.
CASTPQGDLQETQYF	TGTGCCAGCACCCCACAGGGTGACCTCCAAGAGACCCAGTACTTC	TRBV6-5	TRBJ2-5	.	.
CATSGGGEQYF	TGTGCCACCTCAGGGGGCGGGGAGCAGTACTTC	TRBV7-9	TRBJ2-7	TRBD1	.
CASSYQGSIGNTIYF	TGTGCCAGCAGTTACCAGGGTTCAATTGGAAACACCATATATTTT	TRBV6-5	TRBJ1-3	.	.
CASSVRQTDTEAFF	TGTGCCAGCAGCGTGAGACAGACGGACACTGAAGCTTTCTTT	TRBV9	TRBJ1-1	.	.
CASSLGQVQETQYF	TGTGCCAGCAGCCTCGGACAGGTCCAAGAGACCCAGTACTTC	TRBV7-9	TRBJ2-5	TRBD1	.
CASRKGDVYEQYF	TGTGCCAGCAGGAAGGGGGATGTTTACGAGCAGTACTTC	TRBV6-5	TRBJ2-7	.	.
CASSVGPWTGSDANEKLFF	TGTGCCAGCAGCGTAGGCCCCTGGACAGGGAGTGATGCTAATGAAAAACTGTTTTTT	TRBV9	TRBJ1-4	TRBD1	once
CASTEGFSGNTIYF	TGCGCCAGCACCGAGGGATTCTCTGGAAACACCATATATTTT	TRBV5-1	TRBJ1-3	.	few
CASSPLRSYNEQFF	TGTGCCAGCAGCCCACTTCGATCCTACAATGAGCAGTTCTTC	TRBV7-9	TRBJ2-1	.	.
CAREEVVGSPLHF	TGCGCCAGGGAGGAGGTCGTTGGTTCACCCCTCCACTTT	TRBV5-1	TRBJ1-6	.	large
CASSPTTGGYTGELFF	TGTGCCAGCAGCCCCACCACAGGGGGTTATACCGGGGAGCTGTTTTTT	TRBV13	TRBJ2-2	TRBD1	once
CASSPSGQGAKEAFF	TGTGCCAGCAGTCCCTCAGGGCAGGGGGCGAAAGAAGCTTTCTTT	TRBV28	TRBJ1-1	TRBD1	once
CASTQGGRGHIQYF	TGTGCCAGCACCCAAGGCGGCAGGGGGCACATTCAGTACTTC	TRBV6-1	TRBJ2-4	TRBD1	.
CASSRQGAQADTQYF	TGTGCCAGCAGCCGGCAGGGGGCGCAGGCAGATACGCAGTATTTT	TRBV7-9	TRBJ2-3	TRBD1	.
CASNLNREEAFF	TGTGCCAGCAACTTAAACCGGGAAGAAGCTTTCTTT	TRBV28	TRBJ1-1	.	.
CASSLNAGSNQPQHF	TGCGCCAGCAGCTTGAACGCGGGGAGCAATCAGCCCCAGCATTTT	TRBV5-1	TRBJ1-5	.	.
CASKRDRENTEAFF	TGTGCCAGTAAACGGGACAGGGAAAACACTGAAGCTTTCTTT	TRBV19	TRBJ1-1	TRBD1	.
CASSPYTGHVSGSNYGYTF	TGTGCCAGCTCACCATATACAGGGCATGTATCGGGTTCTAACTATGGCTACACCTTC	TRBV18	TRBJ1-2	.	.
CASSPRQGGYEQYF	TGTGCCAGCTCACCAAGGCAGGGAGGCTACGAGCAGTACTTC	TRBV18	TRBJ2-7	.	.
CASSGDRGYNEQFF	TGTGCCAGCAGCGGGGACAGGGGTTACAATGAGCAGTTCTTC	TRBV11-2	TRBJ2-1	TRBD1	once
CATSAGGYLGEKLFF	TGTGCCACCAGTGCAGGGGGCTACCTGGGTGAAAAACTGTTTTTT	TRBV24-1	TRBJ1-4	TRBD1	.
CASSFTGRGGVYNEQFF	TGCGCCAGCAGCTTCACGGGTAGGGGAGGGGTCTACAATGAGCAGTTCTTC	TRBV5-1	TRBJ2-1	TRBD2	.
CASSTGTTLGLEQFF	TGTGCCAGCAGTACAGGGACTACGCTGGGCCTGGAGCAGTTCTTC	TRBV3-1/TRBV3-2	TRBJ2-1	.	.
CASSLGPPAGMADTQYF	TGTGCCAGCAGCTTAGGCCCCCCAGCGGGGATGGCAGATACGCAGTATTTT	TRBV13	TRBJ2-3	TRBD2	.